This TCR beta chain was sequenced in a study of T cells after yellow fever vaccination. Across the study: The authors prepared low-cell-number fractions using SMART-Seq v4 Ultra Low Input.

Study-wide results and caveats: Of the clonotypes, a small share occurred in both CD4 and CD8 compartments. On re-exposure, the response was weaker but peaked faster, at day 5 versus 15.

TCR cDNA, made by 5'RACE template switching, carried an added universal primer site and UMIs. TCRdb re-analysed the 5' RACE reads in MiXCR, keeping a single row per CDR3 protein. The sample lists under 600,000 distinct CDR3 sequences, approximately 13% seen once, with over 13% in the top ten. V was cut by 6 bases and J by 10 bases, with 16 bases left in between. This CDR3 has 12 residues. Germline loops: CDR1 MNHNY, CDR2 SVGAGI (reference sequence). The sample holds a few counts of this clonotype. Its specificity is unknown. The chain uses TRBV6-6 and TRBJ2-7; maybe TRBD1 (5 bases). The TCR comes from a man aged 25-40 years who received the YFV17D yellow fever vaccine. Sequencing was performed on PBMCs, taken on the day of the yellow fever booster vaccination. The CDR3 loop is CASSLTGTDQYF. The CDR3 DNA follows: TGTGCCAGCAGCCTTACAGGAACCGATCAGTACTTC.